These T cell receptor beta chains were read from a single sample in a study of technical replicates of blood from a handful of donors. Some clones are missing from TCRdb's copy, which holds only in-frame ones; the method was immunoSEQ multiplex PCR. The sample lists roughly 93,000 clones; about 96% were seen once. The specimen sequenced was T cells isolated from PBMCs. The source of these receptors is a human donor in good health. Each CDR3 is given with its conserved first and last residue. The order of the fields is clone size, J gene, D gene, V gene, CDR3 DNA, CDR3 protein. A D gene is named only where the DNA matches it firmly. The size entry is marked missing in some rows and otherwise reads once, few, many or a size class.

clone_size: NA; j_call: TRBJ2-2; d_call: TRBD1; v_call: TRBV19; cdr3_nt: TGTGCCAGTAGTATTTTGGCGGCCGGGACAGGGTCCAGGGGGGAGCTGTTTTTT; cdr3_aa: CASSILAAGTGSRGELFF
clone_size: NA; j_call: TRBJ2-1; d_call: TRBD2; v_call: TRBV5-1; cdr3_nt: TGCGCCAGCAGCTTGCGGACTAGCCTACCAAATGAGCAGTTCTTC; cdr3_aa: CASSLRTSLPNEQFF
clone_size: once; j_call: TRBJ2-7; d_call: TRBD2; v_call: TRBV6-1; cdr3_nt: TGTGCCAGCACCCCGGAGCGGGGCGGCTACGAGCAGTACTTC; cdr3_aa: CASTPERGGYEQYF
clone_size: NA; j_call: TRBJ1-5; d_call: NA; v_call: TRBV14; cdr3_nt: TGTGCCAGCAGAACTGAGGGTCGACAGCCCCAGCATTTT; cdr3_aa: CASRTEGRQPQHF
clone_size: once; j_call: TRBJ2-7; d_call: TRBD1; v_call: TRBV6-4; cdr3_nt: TGTGCCAGCAGTGCCCCGGGACAGGGCCACGAGCAGTACTTC; cdr3_aa: CASSAPGQGHEQYF
clone_size: NA; j_call: TRBJ2-1; d_call: NA; v_call: TRBV5-1; cdr3_nt: TGCGCCAGCAGCCAACCCATGGGGTGGGCGCAGGGGAAAGACAATGAGCAGTTCTTC; cdr3_aa: CASSQPMGWAQGKDNEQFF
clone_size: once; j_call: TRBJ1-5; d_call: TRBD1; v_call: TRBV10-2; cdr3_nt: TGCGCCAGCAGATTAGGGACAGCCCAAAATCAGCCCCAGCATTTT; cdr3_aa: CASRLGTAQNQPQHF
clone_size: NA; j_call: TRBJ1-2; d_call: TRBD1; v_call: TRBV9; cdr3_nt: TGTGCCAGCAGCCGAAATCCCGGGACAGACTATGGCTACACCTTC; cdr3_aa: CASSRNPGTDYGYTF
clone_size: NA; j_call: TRBJ2-3; d_call: NA; v_call: TRBV19; cdr3_nt: TGTGCCAGTAGTATCGGTAGCCTCCCCACAGATACGCAGTATTTT; cdr3_aa: CASSIGSLPTDTQYF
clone_size: NA; j_call: TRBJ2-3; d_call: TRBD2; v_call: TRBV5-4; cdr3_nt: TGTGCCAGCAGCTTAAGCGGGGGGGGGTTAACAGATACGCAGTATTTT; cdr3_aa: CASSLSGGGLTDTQYF
clone_size: NA; j_call: TRBJ1-4; d_call: NA; v_call: TRBV11-3; cdr3_nt: TGTGCCAGCAGCTATCGTAGGGGGGGTTCCACATACAATGAAAAACTGTTTTTT; cdr3_aa: CASSYRRGGSTYNEKLFF
clone_size: NA; j_call: TRBJ2-1; d_call: TRBD2; v_call: TRBV30; cdr3_nt: TGTGCCTGGAGTCAAGGACTAGCGGGGTCCGATGAGCAGTTCTTC; cdr3_aa: CAWSQGLAGSDEQFF
clone_size: NA; j_call: TRBJ2-4; d_call: NA; v_call: TRBV6-1; cdr3_nt: TGTGCCAGCAGTGAAGCGTTCGGGGGATACAAAAACATTCAGTACTTC; cdr3_aa: CASSEAFGGYKNIQYF
clone_size: NA; j_call: TRBJ2-1; d_call: NA; v_call: TRBV27; cdr3_nt: TGTGCCAGCAGCCCCCTAGAACCGGTTAAGGAGCAGTTCTTC; cdr3_aa: CASSPLEPVKEQFF
clone_size: NA; j_call: TRBJ1-6; d_call: NA; v_call: TRBV6-5; cdr3_nt: TGTGCCACCACGACAGGACCCAATTCACCCCTCCACTTT; cdr3_aa: CATTTGPNSPLHF
clone_size: NA; j_call: TRBJ2-1; d_call: TRBD1; v_call: TRBV7-9; cdr3_nt: TGTGCCAGCCCACAGGGGAATGAGCAGTTCTTC; cdr3_aa: CASPQGNEQFF
clone_size: NA; j_call: TRBJ2-1; d_call: NA; v_call: TRBV18; cdr3_nt: TGTGCCAGCTCACCTAGGGACTCGACGGCCGATGAGCAGTTCTTC; cdr3_aa: CASSPRDSTADEQFF
clone_size: NA; j_call: TRBJ2-1; d_call: NA; v_call: TRBV10-3; cdr3_nt: TGTGCCATCAGCAGGGACAATGAGCAGTTCTTC; cdr3_aa: CAISRDNEQFF
clone_size: NA; j_call: TRBJ2-1; d_call: NA; v_call: TRBV2; cdr3_nt: TGTGCCAGCAGAGAGATATCCTGGGACACTTCTAAACCCGGAGAGCAGTTCTTC; cdr3_aa: CASREISWDTSKPGEQFF
clone_size: NA; j_call: TRBJ1-5; d_call: TRBD1; v_call: TRBV18; cdr3_nt: TGTGCCAGCTCCGCGGGACAGTTCAATCAGCCCCAGCATTTT; cdr3_aa: CASSAGQFNQPQHF
clone_size: NA; j_call: TRBJ2-4; d_call: TRBD1; v_call: TRBV19; cdr3_nt: TGTGCAGTAACGGACAGGGATATCAACATTCAGTACTTC; cdr3_aa: CAVTDRDINIQYF
clone_size: NA; j_call: TRBJ2-1; d_call: TRBD2; v_call: TRBV18; cdr3_nt: TGTGCCAGCTCACCATTTGAAGCGGGAGGGTCCAATGAGCAGTTCTTC; cdr3_aa: CASSPFEAGGSNEQFF
clone_size: NA; j_call: TRBJ2-1; d_call: TRBD2; v_call: TRBV7-9; cdr3_nt: TGTGCCAGCAGCCCGGGACTAGCGCTCGATGAGCAGTTCTTC; cdr3_aa: CASSPGLALDEQFF
clone_size: NA; j_call: TRBJ2-7; d_call: TRBD2; v_call: TRBV14; cdr3_nt: TGTGCCAGCAGCAATGGGACTAGCGGGAGGCCCTTCGTGGTCACCTACGAGCAGTACTTC; cdr3_aa: CASSNGTSGRPFVVTYEQYF
clone_size: once; j_call: TRBJ2-1; d_call: NA; v_call: TRBV19; cdr3_nt: TGTGCCAGTAGTATCCGGGACTCAAACGACAATGAGCAGTTCTTC; cdr3_aa: CASSIRDSNDNEQFF
clone_size: NA; j_call: TRBJ1-2; d_call: TRBD1; v_call: TRBV9; cdr3_nt: TGTGCCAGCAGCCCACCGGGACAGGGGAATTGGGATGGCTACACCTTC; cdr3_aa: CASSPPGQGNWDGYTF
clone_size: once; j_call: TRBJ1-3; d_call: NA; v_call: TRBV19; cdr3_nt: TGTGCCAGTAGTATAACGAGTGGGGGGACCACCATATATTTT; cdr3_aa: CASSITSGGTTIYF
clone_size: NA; j_call: TRBJ1-1; d_call: NA; v_call: TRBV6-5; cdr3_nt: TGTGCCAGCAGCAGAGACAGCATGAACACTGAAGCTTTCTTT; cdr3_aa: CASSRDSMNTEAFF
clone_size: NA; j_call: TRBJ1-4; d_call: NA; v_call: TRBV27; cdr3_nt: TGTGCCAGCAGTTTTCGCGGATTCGAAAAACTGTTTTTT; cdr3_aa: CASSFRGFEKLFF
clone_size: NA; j_call: TRBJ1-2; d_call: NA; v_call: TRBV5-1; cdr3_nt: TGCGCCAGCAGCCCAGAATCGACGGCGGGGAGTAACTATGGCTACACCTTC; cdr3_aa: CASSPESTAGSNYGYTF
clone_size: few; j_call: TRBJ1-1; d_call: NA; v_call: TRBV9; cdr3_nt: TGTGCCAGCAGCGTATCGTTAAGGGACTCGGGGGGTGAAGCTTTCTTT; cdr3_aa: CASSVSLRDSGGEAFF
clone_size: NA; j_call: TRBJ1-4; d_call: TRBD1; v_call: TRBV27; cdr3_nt: TGTGCCAGTGCCCTCCAGGGGGCGCTGAATGAAAAACTGTTTTTT; cdr3_aa: CASALQGALNEKLFF
clone_size: NA; j_call: TRBJ2-1; d_call: TRBD2; v_call: TRBV28; cdr3_nt: TGTGCCAGCAGTGGATCTAGCGGTTTCAGGATAAATGAGCAGTTCTTC; cdr3_aa: CASSGSSGFRINEQFF
clone_size: NA; j_call: TRBJ1-2; d_call: TRBD1; v_call: TRBV5-4; cdr3_nt: TGTGCCAGCAGCCTCGGACAGGGGGCTACCCTCCTCTATGGCTACACCTTC; cdr3_aa: CASSLGQGATLLYGYTF
clone_size: NA; j_call: TRBJ2-7; d_call: TRBD2; v_call: TRBV2; cdr3_nt: TGTGCCAGCAGTTTAAGGACTAGCGGGGGTTCCTACGAGCAGTACTTC; cdr3_aa: CASSLRTSGGSYEQYF
clone_size: NA; j_call: TRBJ2-7; d_call: TRBD2; v_call: TRBV6-5; cdr3_nt: TGTGCCAGCAGTCCCACTAGCGGGAGACCCGAGCAGTACTTC; cdr3_aa: CASSPTSGRPEQYF
clone_size: NA; j_call: TRBJ1-2; d_call: NA; v_call: TRBV5-5; cdr3_nt: TGTGCCAGCAGCTGGACAGAGCTCTATGGCTACACCTTC; cdr3_aa: CASSWTELYGYTF
clone_size: NA; j_call: TRBJ2-1; d_call: TRBD2; v_call: TRBV19; cdr3_nt: TGTGCCAGTAGTCTGACTAGCGGGGGAAGCAATGAGCAGTTCTTC; cdr3_aa: CASSLTSGGSNEQFF
clone_size: NA; j_call: TRBJ2-3; d_call: TRBD1; v_call: TRBV4-1; cdr3_nt: TGCGCCAGCAGCCAAATGACAGGGGAATACGATACGCAGTATTTT; cdr3_aa: CASSQMTGEYDTQYF
clone_size: NA; j_call: TRBJ1-4; d_call: NA; v_call: TRBV13; cdr3_nt: TGTGCCAGCAGCTTGGGGCGGGGAGTGAGGCCGAATGAAAAACTGTTTTTT; cdr3_aa: CASSLGRGVRPNEKLFF
clone_size: NA; j_call: TRBJ1-5; d_call: TRBD1; v_call: TRBV5-5; cdr3_nt: TGTGCCAGCAGCGTCGGACAGGGCGCCAATCAGCCCCAGCATTTT; cdr3_aa: CASSVGQGANQPQHF
clone_size: NA; j_call: TRBJ2-1; d_call: TRBD1; v_call: TRBV6-4; cdr3_nt: TGTGCCACCGGGACAGGGACACACAATGAGCAGTTCTTC; cdr3_aa: CATGTGTHNEQFF
clone_size: NA; j_call: TRBJ2-7; d_call: TRBD1; v_call: TRBV2; cdr3_nt: TGTGCCAGACAGCTACCGGGCGGGACAGGGAGCTACGAGCAGTACTTC; cdr3_aa: CARQLPGGTGSYEQYF
clone_size: NA; j_call: TRBJ2-5; d_call: TRBD1; v_call: TRBV27; cdr3_nt: TGTGCCAGCAGTCCGCACAGGGGTGCTTTGCTGGAGACCCAGTACTTC; cdr3_aa: CASSPHRGALLETQYF
clone_size: NA; j_call: TRBJ1-2; d_call: TRBD1; v_call: TRBV29-1; cdr3_nt: TGCAGCGTGACCGGGACAGGGGATCAGGCCTATGGCTACACCTTC; cdr3_aa: CSVTGTGDQAYGYTF
clone_size: NA; j_call: TRBJ1-2; d_call: TRBD1; v_call: TRBV19; cdr3_nt: TGTGCCAGTAGTACACCGACGGGACAGGGAACCTATGGCTACACCTTC; cdr3_aa: CASSTPTGQGTYGYTF
clone_size: NA; j_call: TRBJ2-1; d_call: TRBD2; v_call: TRBV2; cdr3_nt: TGTGCCAGCGGTAGCGGGATTCGAAATGAGCAGTTCTTC; cdr3_aa: CASGSGIRNEQFF
clone_size: NA; j_call: TRBJ1-6; d_call: TRBD1; v_call: TRBV5-4; cdr3_nt: TGTGCCAGCAGGTCCGGGACAGGGACTTTTAATTCACCCCTCCACTTT; cdr3_aa: CASRSGTGTFNSPLHF
clone_size: NA; j_call: TRBJ2-7; d_call: NA; v_call: TRBV6-6; cdr3_nt: TGTGCCAGCAGTTCATTCCCCCGACAGGCCTCCTACGAGCAGTACTTC; cdr3_aa: CASSSFPRQASYEQYF
clone_size: NA; j_call: TRBJ2-7; d_call: TRBD1; v_call: TRBV5-8; cdr3_nt: TGTGCCAGCAGCACCGGGACAGGGGGCATCGAGCAGTACTTC; cdr3_aa: CASSTGTGGIEQYF
clone_size: NA; j_call: TRBJ2-7; d_call: NA; v_call: TRBV11-2; cdr3_nt: TGTGCCAGCAGCCGCCGTGGGCGGGACGCGTACTACGAGCAGTACTTC; cdr3_aa: CASSRRGRDAYYEQYF
clone_size: NA; j_call: TRBJ2-7; d_call: TRBD1; v_call: TRBV28; cdr3_nt: TGTGCCAGCAGTGACAGGGTCGGCGAGCAGTACTTC; cdr3_aa: CASSDRVGEQYF